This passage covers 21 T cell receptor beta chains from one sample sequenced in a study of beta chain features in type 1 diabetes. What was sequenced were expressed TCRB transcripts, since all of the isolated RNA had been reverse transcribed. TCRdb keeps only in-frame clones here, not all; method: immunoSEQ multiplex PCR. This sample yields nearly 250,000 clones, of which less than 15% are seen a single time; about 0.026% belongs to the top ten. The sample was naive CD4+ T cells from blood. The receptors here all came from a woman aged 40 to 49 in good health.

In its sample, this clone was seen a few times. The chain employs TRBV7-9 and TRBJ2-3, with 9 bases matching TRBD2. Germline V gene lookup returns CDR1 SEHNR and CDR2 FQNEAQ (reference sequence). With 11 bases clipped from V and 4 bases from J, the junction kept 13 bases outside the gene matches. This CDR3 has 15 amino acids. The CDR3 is CAQGGLAGISDTQYF. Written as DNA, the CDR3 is TGTGCCCAAGGGGGGCTAGCGGGGATATCAGATACGCAGTATTTT.

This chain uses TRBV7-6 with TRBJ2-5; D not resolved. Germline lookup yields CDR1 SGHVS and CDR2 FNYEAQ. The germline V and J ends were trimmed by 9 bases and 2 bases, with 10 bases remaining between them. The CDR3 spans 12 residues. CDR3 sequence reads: CASRGLQETQYF. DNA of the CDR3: TGTGCCAGTCGTGGGCTTCAAGAGACCCAGTACTTC.

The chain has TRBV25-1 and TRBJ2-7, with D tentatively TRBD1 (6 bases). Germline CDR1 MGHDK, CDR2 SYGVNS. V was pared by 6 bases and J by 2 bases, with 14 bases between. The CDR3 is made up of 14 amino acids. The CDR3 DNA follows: TGTGCCAGCAGCCCGAGACAGGCGACCTACGAGCAGTACTTC. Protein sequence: CASSPRQATYEQYF.

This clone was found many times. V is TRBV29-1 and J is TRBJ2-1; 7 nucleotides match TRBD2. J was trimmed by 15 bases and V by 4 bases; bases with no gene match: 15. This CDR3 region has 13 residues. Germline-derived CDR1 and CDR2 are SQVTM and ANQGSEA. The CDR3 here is CSVVLDRGLEMFF. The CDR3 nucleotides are TGCAGCGTTGTCCTGGATCGTGGACTAGAGATGTTCTTC.

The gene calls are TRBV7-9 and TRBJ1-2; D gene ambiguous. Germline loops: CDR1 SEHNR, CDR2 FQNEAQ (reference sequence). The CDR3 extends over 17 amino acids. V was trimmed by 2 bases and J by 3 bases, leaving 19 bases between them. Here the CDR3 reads CASSLPPLRREDYGYTF. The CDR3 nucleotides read TGTGCCAGCAGCTTACCCCCCTTAAGACGGGAGGACTATGGCTACACCTTC.

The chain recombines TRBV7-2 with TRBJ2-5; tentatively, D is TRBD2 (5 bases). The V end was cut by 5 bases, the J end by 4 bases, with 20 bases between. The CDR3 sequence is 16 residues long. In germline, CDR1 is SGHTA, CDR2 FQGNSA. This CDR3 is CASSPRFRGVGETQYF. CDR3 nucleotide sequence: TGTGCCAGCAGCCCCAGGTTTCGGGGAGTGGGAGAGACCCAGTACTTC.

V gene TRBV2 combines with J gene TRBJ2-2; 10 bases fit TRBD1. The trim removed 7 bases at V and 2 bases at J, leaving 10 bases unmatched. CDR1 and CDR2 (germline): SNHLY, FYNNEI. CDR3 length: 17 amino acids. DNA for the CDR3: TGTGCCAGCATCCACCGGGACAGGGGCTTTAACACCGGGGAGCTGTTTTTT. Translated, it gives CASIHRDRGFNTGELFF.

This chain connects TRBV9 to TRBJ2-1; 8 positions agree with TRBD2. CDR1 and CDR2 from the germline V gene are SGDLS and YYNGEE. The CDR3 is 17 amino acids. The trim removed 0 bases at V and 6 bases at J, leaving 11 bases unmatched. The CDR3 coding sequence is TGTGCCAGCAGCGTAGGGTTGATCGCGGGGGGTTTCAATGAGCAGTTCTTC. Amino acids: CASSVGLIAGGFNEQFF.

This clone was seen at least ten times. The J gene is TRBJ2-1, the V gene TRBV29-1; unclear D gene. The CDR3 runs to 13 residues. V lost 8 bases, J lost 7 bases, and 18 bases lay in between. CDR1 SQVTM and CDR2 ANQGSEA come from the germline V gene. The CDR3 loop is CSSQMRPENEQFF. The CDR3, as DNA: TGCAGCTCCCAAATGAGGCCGGAGAATGAGCAGTTCTTC.

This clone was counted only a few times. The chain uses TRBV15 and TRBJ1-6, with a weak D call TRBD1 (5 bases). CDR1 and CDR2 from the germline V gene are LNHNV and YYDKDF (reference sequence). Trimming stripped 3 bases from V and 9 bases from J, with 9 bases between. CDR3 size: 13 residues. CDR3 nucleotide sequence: TGTGCCACCAGCAGTTTCAGGGTTTCACCCCTCCACTTT. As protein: CATSSFRVSPLHF.

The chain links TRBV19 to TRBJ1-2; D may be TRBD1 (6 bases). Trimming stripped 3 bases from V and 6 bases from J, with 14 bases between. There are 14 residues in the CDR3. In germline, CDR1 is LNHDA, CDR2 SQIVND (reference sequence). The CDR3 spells CASSIQGTPDGYTF. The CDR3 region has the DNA TGTGCCAGTAGTATTCAAGGGACACCCGATGGCTACACCTTC.

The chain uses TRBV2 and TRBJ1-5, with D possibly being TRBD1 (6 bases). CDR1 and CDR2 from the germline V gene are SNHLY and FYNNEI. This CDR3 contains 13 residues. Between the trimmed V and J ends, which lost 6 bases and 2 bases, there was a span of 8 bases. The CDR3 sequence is CASSRQGNQPQHF. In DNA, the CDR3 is TGTGCCAGCAGCAGACAGGGCAATCAGCCCCAGCATTTT.

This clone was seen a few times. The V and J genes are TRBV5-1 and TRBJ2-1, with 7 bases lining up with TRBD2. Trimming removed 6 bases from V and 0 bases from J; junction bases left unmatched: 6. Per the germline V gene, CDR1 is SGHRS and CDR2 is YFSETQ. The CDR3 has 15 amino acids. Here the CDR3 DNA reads TGCGCCAGCACCTCTAGCGGAGGCTCCTACAATGAGCAGTTCTTC. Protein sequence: CASTSSGGSYNEQFF.

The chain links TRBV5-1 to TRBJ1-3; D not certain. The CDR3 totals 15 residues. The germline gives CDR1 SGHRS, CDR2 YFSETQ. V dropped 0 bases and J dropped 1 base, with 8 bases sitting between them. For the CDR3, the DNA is TGCGCCAGCAGCTTGGCCGGAGGGTCTGGAAACACCATATATTTT. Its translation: CASSLAGGSGNTIYF.

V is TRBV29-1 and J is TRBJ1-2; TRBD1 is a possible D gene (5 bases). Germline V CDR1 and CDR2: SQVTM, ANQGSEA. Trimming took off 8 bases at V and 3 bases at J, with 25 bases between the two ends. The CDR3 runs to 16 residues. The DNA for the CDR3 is TGCAGCATCCGCGGAGGGGCCGCGGGATACGACTATGGCTACACCTTC. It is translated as CSIRGGAAGYDYGYTF.

The CDR3 nucleotides are TGTGCCAGCAGCTTTACAGGCGGGACAGGGAACCAAGAGACCCAGTACTTC. It specifies CASSFTGGTGNQETQYF. V and J are TRBV5-4 and TRBJ2-5; 9 positions agree with TRBD1. The CDR3 runs to 17 residues. CDR1 and CDR2 from the germline V gene are SGHNT and YYREEE (reference sequence). Unmatched junction bases numbered 8, after V lost 2 bases and J lost 0 bases. The full variable domain, with the rest looked up from reference TRBV5-4 and TRBJ2-5, is ETGVTQSPTHLIKTRGQQVTLRCSSQSGHNTVSWYQQALGQGPQFIFQYYREEENGRGNFPPRFSGLQFPNYSSELNVNALELDDSALYLCASSFTGGTGNQETQYFGPGTRLLVL.

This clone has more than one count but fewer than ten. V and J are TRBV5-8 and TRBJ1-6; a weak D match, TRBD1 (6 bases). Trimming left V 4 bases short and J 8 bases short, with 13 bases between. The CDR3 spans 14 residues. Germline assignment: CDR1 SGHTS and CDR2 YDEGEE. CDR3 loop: CASSRNTGYSPLHF. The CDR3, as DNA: TGTGCCAGCAGCCGAAATACAGGGTATTCACCCCTCCACTTT.

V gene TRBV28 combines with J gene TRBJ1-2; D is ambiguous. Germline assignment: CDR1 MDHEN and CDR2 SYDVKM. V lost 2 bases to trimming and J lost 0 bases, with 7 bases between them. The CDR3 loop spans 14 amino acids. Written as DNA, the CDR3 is TGTGCCAGCAGTTTAAGGAGGGCTAACTATGGCTACACCTTC. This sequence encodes CASSLRRANYGYTF.

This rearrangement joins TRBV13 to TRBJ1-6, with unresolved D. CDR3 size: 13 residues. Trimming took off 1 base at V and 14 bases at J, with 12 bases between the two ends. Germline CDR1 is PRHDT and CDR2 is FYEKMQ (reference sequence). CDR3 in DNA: TGTGCCAGCAGCTTAGCGGGAGTCAGCTCCCTCCACTTT. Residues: CASSLAGVSSLHF.

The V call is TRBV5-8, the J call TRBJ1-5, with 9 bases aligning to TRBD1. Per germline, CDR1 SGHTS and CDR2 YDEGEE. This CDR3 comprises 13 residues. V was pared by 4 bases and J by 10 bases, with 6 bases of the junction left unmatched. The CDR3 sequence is CASSGQGISPQHF. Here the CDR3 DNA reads TGTGCCAGCAGCGGACAGGGGATATCACCCCAGCATTTT. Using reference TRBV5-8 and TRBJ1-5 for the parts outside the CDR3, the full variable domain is EAGVTQSPTHLIKTRGQQATLRCSPISGHTSVYWYQQALGLGLQFLLWYDEGEERNRGNFPPRFSGRQFPNYSSELNVNALELEDSALYLCASSGQGISPQHFGDGTRLSIL.

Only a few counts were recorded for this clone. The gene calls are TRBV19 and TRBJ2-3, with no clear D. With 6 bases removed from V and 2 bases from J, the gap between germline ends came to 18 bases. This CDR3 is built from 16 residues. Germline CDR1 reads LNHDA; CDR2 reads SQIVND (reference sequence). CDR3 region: CASRPRLAINTDTQYF. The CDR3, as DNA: TGTGCCAGTAGACCTCGCTTGGCAATAAACACAGATACGCAGTATTTT.